This T cell receptor beta chain was profiled in a study of OX40 agonist ivuxolimab in advanced cancers. Study-wide findings and caveats: Some nonresponders likewise displayed low normalized T-cell clonal expansion. Partial responders dosed at 0.1-3.0 mg/kg displayed clonal expansion ranking among the lowest. The work left the antigen specificity of expanded peripheral T cells undetermined. Averaging showed that CD8+ T cells had more expanded clones than CD4+ did.

As regards this clone: What it binds is not known.

Clones were read by immunoSEQ multiplex PCR, and TCRdb kept only the in-frame ones, dropping some. Here the sample spans 55,000 to 70,000 clones, more than 70% being singletons. In germline, CDR1 is LGHNA, CDR2 YNFKEQ. Trimming stripped 0 bases from V and 0 bases from J, with 11 bases between. The CDR3 loop spans 17 amino acids. The source material was CD4+ or CD8+ T cells sorted from blood, sampled in a trial of the OX40 agonist ivuxolimab. This TCR was sampled from an adult with an advanced solid tumor such as melanoma, head and neck, liver or kidney cancer. V is TRBV4-2 and J is TRBJ1-4; possibly TRBD1 for D (5 bases). The CDR3 sequence is CASSQEPGPATNEKLFF. The CDR3, as DNA: TGTGCCAGCAGCCAAGAGCCAGGGCCGGCAACTAATGAAAAACTGTTTTTT.